What follows is one T cell receptor beta chain and its context. This clonotype was seen a few times. This clone's antigen is unknown. Per-nucleotide qualities are absent, and no much larger clonotype sits a single base away. The sample is drawn from a study of T-cell reconstitution after alpha-beta-depleted transplantation in children listed by TCRdb under 2016. In the study overall: T-cell immune reconstitution after TCRalphabeta/CD19-depleted allogeneic hematopoietic cell transplantation in children was quantitatively tracked in the study by means of TCR repertoire profiling. Results the study describes overall, beyond this receptor: In some patients, high TCRbeta diversity at day 60 was attributed to recipient T cells and intrathymic progenitors that had survived conditioning. The apparently early alphabetaT-cell count recovery about two months after transplant was reportedly dependent on only several hundred rapidly expanded clones derived from non-depleted graft cells. The frequencies of hyperexpanded clones fell over the following months, and after one year, T-cell counts and TCRbeta diversity were mostly attributed to newly produced T cells.

Library preparation was by PCR. The sequencing machine was an Illumina HiSeq 2500. To normalize quantification of the TCRbeta repertoire, the TCR libraries were built with molecular barcoding that relied on unique molecular identifiers. The public reads were reprocessed in TCRdb via fastp at Q25 and MiXCR, keeping in-frame beta chains. CDR3 protein duplicates are merged, each entry listing the most common genes and DNA. In all, the sample holds about 830,000 distinct CDR3 sequences, and around 17% of those were seen once. The ten largest account for approximately 4.5% of the sample. The meaning of the sample's treatment or condition label: allogeneic hematopoietic cell transplantation with graft depleted of TCRalphabeta T cells and CD19 B cells. The transplant recipients were children given TCRalphabeta/CD19-depleted allogeneic hematopoietic cell grafts. The germline ends are 7 bases apart after V is trimmed by 0 bases and J by 0 bases. From cysteine to phenylalanine, the CDR3 is 16 amino acids long. The entry retains the CDR3 DNA only, 48 bases that are in frame from base 1. CDR1 and CDR2 (SGHKS, YYEKEE) derive from the germline V gene (reference sequence).

The receptor comes from a male patient younger than 18 who had a stem cell transplant for acute lymphoblastic leukemia, so the T cells may come from the graft donor. The chain employs TRBV5-5 and TRBJ2-6, with the identity of the D gene unclear. The sample here was PBMCs, mostly from graft donor cells, taken 360 days after TCRalphabeta/CD19-depleted stem cell transplant. The bases read TGTGCCAGCAGCTTGGCCGGGCCCTCTGGGGCCAACGTCCTGACTTTC. Its translation reads: CASSLAGPSGANVLTF.